This is a list of T cell receptor beta chains from one sample in a study of control samples from healthy donors and cancer patients. Produced via immunoSEQ multiplex PCR; TCRdb's table is partial and in-frame only. The sample lists around 200,000 clones, 85% to 95% occurring once. Input material: blood. The receptors here all came from a man younger than 30 in good health. The conserved cysteine and the conserved F or W are not part of the CDR3 here. The order of the fields is clone size, J gene, V gene, CDR3 protein. Clone size is not always given. Where it is, it says once, few, many or a class for expanded clones.

clone size: -
J gene: TRBJ2-3
V gene: TRBV28
CDR3 protein: ASSLIPDTQY

clone size: -
J gene: TRBJ1-4
V gene: TRBV27
CDR3 protein: ASTIRRGEKLF

clone size: -
J gene: TRBJ2-7
V gene: TRBV5-1
CDR3 protein: ASSYSGTGAYEQY

clone size: -
J gene: TRBJ2-7
V gene: TRBV6-1
CDR3 protein: ASSERSASYEQY

clone size: -
J gene: TRBJ2-2
V gene: TRBV9
CDR3 protein: ASSVGEGGSSTGELF

clone size: once
J gene: TRBJ2-7
V gene: TRBV4-1
CDR3 protein: ASSQSGTGGDEQY

clone size: -
J gene: TRBJ2-1
V gene: TRBV30
CDR3 protein: AWSVRGSYNEQF

clone size: -
J gene: TRBJ1-2
V gene: TRBV2
CDR3 protein: ASRGTVYGYT

clone size: -
J gene: TRBJ2-2
V gene: TRBV5-1
CDR3 protein: ASSLLQDGAGELF

clone size: -
J gene: TRBJ2-1
V gene: TRBV5-1
CDR3 protein: ASSLASGQVQAQF

clone size: -
J gene: TRBJ1-2
V gene: TRBV7-8
CDR3 protein: ASSTGLEALYGYT

clone size: -
J gene: TRBJ2-3
V gene: TRBV4-1
CDR3 protein: ASSHRMGVADTQY

clone size: -
J gene: TRBJ1-5
V gene: TRBV28
CDR3 protein: ATSGTLRGPQH

clone size: once
J gene: TRBJ2-2
V gene: TRBV29-1
CDR3 protein: SVEDPRGTATGELF

clone size: -
J gene: TRBJ1-2
V gene: TRBV6-6
CDR3 protein: ASSYSPNYGYT

clone size: -
J gene: TRBJ2-2
V gene: TRBV24-1
CDR3 protein: ATSDFGRTANTGELF

clone size: -
J gene: TRBJ2-7
V gene: TRBV11-1
CDR3 protein: ASSSLDYEQY

clone size: -
J gene: TRBJ1-5
V gene: TRBV11-2
CDR3 protein: ASSLGQGASNQPQH

clone size: once
J gene: TRBJ2-2
V gene: TRBV9
CDR3 protein: ASSADGTSGGPGELF

clone size: -
J gene: TRBJ1-5
V gene: TRBV4-1
CDR3 protein: ASSQGSLYSNQPQH

clone size: -
J gene: TRBJ2-1
V gene: TRBV6-5
CDR3 protein: ATRTSRRFGNEQF

clone size: -
J gene: TRBJ2-2
V gene: TRBV5-4
CDR3 protein: ASSLGTGPNTGELF

clone size: -
J gene: TRBJ2-2
V gene: TRBV7-2
CDR3 protein: ASSRQWGTGGGELF

clone size: -
J gene: TRBJ2-3
V gene: TRBV29-1
CDR3 protein: SSLDSTDTQY

clone size: -
J gene: TRBJ2-7
V gene: TRBV7-2
CDR3 protein: ASSLAPGTYEQY

clone size: -
J gene: TRBJ1-1
V gene: TRBV27
CDR3 protein: ASSLGAPTEAF